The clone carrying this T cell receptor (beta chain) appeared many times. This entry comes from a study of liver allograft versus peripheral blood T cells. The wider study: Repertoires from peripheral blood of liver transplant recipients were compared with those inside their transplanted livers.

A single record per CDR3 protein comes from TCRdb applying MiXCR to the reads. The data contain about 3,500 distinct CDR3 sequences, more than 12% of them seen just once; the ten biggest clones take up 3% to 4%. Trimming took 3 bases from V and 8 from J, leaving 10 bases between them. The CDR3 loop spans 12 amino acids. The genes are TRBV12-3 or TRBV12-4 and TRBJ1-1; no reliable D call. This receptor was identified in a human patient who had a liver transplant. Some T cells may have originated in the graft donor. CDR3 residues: CASSFWETEAFF. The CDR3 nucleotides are TGTGCCAGCAGTTTTTGGGAAACCGAAGCTTTCTTT.